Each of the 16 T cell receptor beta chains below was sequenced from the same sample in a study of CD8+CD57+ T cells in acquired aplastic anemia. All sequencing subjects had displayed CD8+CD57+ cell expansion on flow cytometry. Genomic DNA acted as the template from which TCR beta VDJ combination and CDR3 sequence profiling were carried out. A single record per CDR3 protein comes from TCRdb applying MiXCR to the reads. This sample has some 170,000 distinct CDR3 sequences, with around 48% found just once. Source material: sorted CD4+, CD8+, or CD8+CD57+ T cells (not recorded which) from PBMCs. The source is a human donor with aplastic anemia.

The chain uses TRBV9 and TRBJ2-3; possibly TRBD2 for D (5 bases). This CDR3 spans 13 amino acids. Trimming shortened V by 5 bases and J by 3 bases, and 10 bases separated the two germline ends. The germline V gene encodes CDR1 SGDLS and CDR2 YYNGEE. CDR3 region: CASRGEGTDTQYF. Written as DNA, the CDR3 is TGTGCCAGCAGAGGAGAGGGAACAGATACGCAGTATTTT.

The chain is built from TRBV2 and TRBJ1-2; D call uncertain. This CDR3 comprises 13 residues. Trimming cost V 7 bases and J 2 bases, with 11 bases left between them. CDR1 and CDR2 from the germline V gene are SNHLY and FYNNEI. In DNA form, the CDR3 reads TGTGCCAGCACACAAACCGTAAACTATGGCTACACCTTC. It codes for CASTQTVNYGYTF.

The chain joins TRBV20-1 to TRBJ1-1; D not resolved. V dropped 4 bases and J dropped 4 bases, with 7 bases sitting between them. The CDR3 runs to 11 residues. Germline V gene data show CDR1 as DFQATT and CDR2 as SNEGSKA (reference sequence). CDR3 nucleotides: TGCAGTGCTATTAGAGGCACTGAAGCTTTCTTT. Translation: CSAIRGTEAFF.

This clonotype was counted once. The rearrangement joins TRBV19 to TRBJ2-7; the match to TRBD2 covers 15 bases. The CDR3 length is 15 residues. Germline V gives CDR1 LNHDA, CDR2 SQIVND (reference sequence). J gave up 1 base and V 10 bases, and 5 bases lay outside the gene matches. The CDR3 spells CATGTSGGYSYEQYF. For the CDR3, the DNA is TGTGCCACCGGGACTAGCGGGGGGTATTCCTACGAGCAGTACTTC.

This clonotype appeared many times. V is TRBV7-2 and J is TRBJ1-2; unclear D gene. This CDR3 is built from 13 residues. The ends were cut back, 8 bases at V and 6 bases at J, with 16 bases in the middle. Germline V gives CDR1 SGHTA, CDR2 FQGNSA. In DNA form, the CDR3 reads TGTGCCAGCGGACGGCCGGTAGTTGATGGCTACACCTTC. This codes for CASGRPVVDGYTF. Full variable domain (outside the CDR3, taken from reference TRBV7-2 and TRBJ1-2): GAGVSQSPSNKVTEKGKDVELRCDPISGHTALYWYRQSLGQGLEFLIYFQGNSAPDKSGLPSDRFSAERTGGSVSTLTIQRTQQEDSAVYLCASGRPVVDGYTFGSGTRLTVV.

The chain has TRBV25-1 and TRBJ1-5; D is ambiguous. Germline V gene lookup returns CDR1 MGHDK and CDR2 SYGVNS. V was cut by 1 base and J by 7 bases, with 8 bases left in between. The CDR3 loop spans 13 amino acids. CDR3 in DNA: TGTGCCAGCAGTGAATTGGGGAGCCAGCCCCAGCATTTT. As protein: CASSELGSQPQHF.

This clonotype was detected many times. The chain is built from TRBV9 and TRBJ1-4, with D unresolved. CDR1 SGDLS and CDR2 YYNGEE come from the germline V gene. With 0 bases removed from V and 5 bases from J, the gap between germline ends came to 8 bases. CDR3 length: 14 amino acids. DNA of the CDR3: TGTGCCAGCAGCGTAGCGCCGCTCAATGAAAAACTGTTTTTT. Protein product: CASSVAPLNEKLFF.

CDR3 residues: CASSYSSAGGGDTQYF. The CDR3, as DNA: TGTGCCAGCAGTTACTCGAGTGCGGGGGGTGGCGATACGCAGTATTTT. This chain joins TRBV6-2 or TRBV6-3 and TRBJ2-3; 8 bases fit TRBD2. This CDR3 comprises 16 residues. Trimming cost V 0 bases and J 6 bases; bases outside gene matches: 8. Germline CDR1 and CDR2: MNHEY and SVGEGT.

The CDR3 sequence is CASSVETVNTEAFF. The CDR3 DNA is TGTGCCAGCAGTGTTGAGACGGTGAACACTGAAGCTTTCTTT. The genes are TRBV2 and TRBJ1-1; D call uncertain. Deletions cut 4 bases from V and 0 bases from J, with 9 bases between. Germline V lookup: CDR1 SNHLY, CDR2 FYNNEI. The CDR3 is 14 residues long. Complete variable domain (other parts from reference TRBV2 and TRBJ1-1): EPEVTQTPSHQVTQMGQEVILRCVPISNHLYFYWYRQILGQKVEFLVSFYNNEISEKSEIFDDQFSVERPDGSNFTLKIRSTKLEDSAMYFCASSVETVNTEAFFGQGTRLTVV.

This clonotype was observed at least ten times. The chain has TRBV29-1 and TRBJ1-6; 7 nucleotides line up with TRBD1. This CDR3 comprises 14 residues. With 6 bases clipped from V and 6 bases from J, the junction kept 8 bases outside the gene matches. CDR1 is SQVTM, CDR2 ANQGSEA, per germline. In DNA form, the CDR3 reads TGCAGCGTCCGACAGGGAGAGGCTAATTCACCCCTCCACTTT. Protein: CSVRQGEANSPLHF.

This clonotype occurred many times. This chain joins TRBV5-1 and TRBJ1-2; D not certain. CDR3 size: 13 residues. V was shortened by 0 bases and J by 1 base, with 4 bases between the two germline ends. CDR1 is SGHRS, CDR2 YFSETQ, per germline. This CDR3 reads CASSLDSNYGYTF. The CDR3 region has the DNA TGCGCCAGCAGCTTGGACAGTAACTATGGCTACACCTTC.

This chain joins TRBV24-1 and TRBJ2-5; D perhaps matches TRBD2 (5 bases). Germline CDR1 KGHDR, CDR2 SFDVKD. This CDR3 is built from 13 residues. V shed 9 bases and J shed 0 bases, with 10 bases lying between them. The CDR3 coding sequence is TGTGCCACCGGGCGGGCGGACCAAGAGACCCAGTACTTC. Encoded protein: CATGRADQETQYF.

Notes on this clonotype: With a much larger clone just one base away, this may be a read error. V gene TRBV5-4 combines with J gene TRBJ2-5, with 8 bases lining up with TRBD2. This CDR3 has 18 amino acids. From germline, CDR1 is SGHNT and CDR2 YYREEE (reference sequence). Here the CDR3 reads CASSLEAWGGGFGETQHF. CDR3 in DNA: TGTGCCAGCAGCTTGGAGGCGTGGGGCGGGGGGTTCGGCGAGACCCAGCACTTC.

The CDR3 loop is CASSLGGVGGRGRIPDTQYF. The CDR3 coding sequence is TGTGCCAGCAGCCTCGGAGGAGTGGGCGGCAGGGGGCGCATCCCAGATACGCAGTATTTT. V usage is TRBV3-1 and J usage is TRBJ2-3; 8 nucleotides align to TRBD1. The CDR3 loop spans 20 amino acids. In germline, CDR1 is LGHDT, CDR2 YNNKEL (reference sequence). J was trimmed by 4 bases and V by 4 bases; bases with no gene match: 22.

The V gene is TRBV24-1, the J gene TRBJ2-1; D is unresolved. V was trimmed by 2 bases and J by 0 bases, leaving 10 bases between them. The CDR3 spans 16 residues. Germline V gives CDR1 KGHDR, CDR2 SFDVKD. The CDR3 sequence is CATSDSLRLSYNEQFF. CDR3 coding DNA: TGTGCCACCAGTGATTCGCTCCGCCTCTCCTACAATGAGCAGTTCTTC.

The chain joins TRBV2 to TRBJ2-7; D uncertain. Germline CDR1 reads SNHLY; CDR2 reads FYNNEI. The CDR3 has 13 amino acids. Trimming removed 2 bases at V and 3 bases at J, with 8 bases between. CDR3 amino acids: CASSERQVYEQYF. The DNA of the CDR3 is TGTGCCAGCAGTGAAAGGCAGGTCTACGAGCAGTACTTC.